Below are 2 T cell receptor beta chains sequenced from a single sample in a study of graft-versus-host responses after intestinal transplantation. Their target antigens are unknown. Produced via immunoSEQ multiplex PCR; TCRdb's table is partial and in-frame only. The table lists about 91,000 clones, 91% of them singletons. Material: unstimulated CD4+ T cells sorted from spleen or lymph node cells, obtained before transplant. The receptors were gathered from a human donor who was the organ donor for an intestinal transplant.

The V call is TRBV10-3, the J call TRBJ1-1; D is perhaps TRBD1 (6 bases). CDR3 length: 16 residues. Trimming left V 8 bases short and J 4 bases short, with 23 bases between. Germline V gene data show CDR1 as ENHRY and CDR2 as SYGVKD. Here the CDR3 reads CAISGNLSGVGTEAFF. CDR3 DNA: TGTGCCATCTCGGGGAACCTTTCAGGGGTGGGCACTGAAGCTTTCTTT.

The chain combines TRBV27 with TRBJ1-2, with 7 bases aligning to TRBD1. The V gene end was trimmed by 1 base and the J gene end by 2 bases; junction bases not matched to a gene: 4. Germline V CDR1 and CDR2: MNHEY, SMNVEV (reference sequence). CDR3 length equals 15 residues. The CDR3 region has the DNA TGTGCCAGCAGTTTATTGCAGGGGGGCAACTATGGCTACACCTTC. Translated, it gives CASSLLQGGNYGYTF.